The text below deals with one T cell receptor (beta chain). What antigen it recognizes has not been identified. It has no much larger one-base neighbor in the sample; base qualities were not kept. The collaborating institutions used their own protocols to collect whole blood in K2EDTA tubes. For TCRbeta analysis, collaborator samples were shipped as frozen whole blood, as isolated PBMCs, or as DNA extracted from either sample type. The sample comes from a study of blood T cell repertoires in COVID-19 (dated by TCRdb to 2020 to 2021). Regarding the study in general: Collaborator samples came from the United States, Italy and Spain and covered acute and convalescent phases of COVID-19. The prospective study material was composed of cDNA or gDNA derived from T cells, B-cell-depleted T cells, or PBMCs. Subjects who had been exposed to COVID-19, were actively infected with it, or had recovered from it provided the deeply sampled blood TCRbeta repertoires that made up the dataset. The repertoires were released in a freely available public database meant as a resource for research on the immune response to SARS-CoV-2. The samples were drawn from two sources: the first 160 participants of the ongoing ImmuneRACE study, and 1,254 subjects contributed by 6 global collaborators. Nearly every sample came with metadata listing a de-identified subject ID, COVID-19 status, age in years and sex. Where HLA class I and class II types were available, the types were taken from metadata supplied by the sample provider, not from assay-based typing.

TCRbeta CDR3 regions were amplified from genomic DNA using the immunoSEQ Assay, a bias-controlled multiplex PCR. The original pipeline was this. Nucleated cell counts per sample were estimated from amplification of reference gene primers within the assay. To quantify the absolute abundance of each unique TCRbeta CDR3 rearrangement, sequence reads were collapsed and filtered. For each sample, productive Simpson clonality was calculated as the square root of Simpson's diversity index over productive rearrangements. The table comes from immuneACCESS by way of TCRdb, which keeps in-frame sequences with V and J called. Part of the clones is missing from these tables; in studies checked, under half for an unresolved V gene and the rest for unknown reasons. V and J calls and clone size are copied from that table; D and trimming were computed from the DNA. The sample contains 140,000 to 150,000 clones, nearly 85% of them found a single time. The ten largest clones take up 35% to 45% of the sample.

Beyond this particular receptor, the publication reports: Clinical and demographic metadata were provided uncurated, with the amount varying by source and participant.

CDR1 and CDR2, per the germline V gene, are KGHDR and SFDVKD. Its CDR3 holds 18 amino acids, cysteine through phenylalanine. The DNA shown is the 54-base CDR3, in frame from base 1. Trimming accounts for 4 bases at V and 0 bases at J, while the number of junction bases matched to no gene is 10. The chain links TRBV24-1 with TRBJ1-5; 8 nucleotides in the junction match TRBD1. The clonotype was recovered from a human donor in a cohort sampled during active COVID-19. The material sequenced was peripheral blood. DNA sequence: TGTGCCACCAGTGAGAATGACAGGGGACCTAATAGCAATCAGCCCCAGCATTTT. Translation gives CATSENDRGPNSNQPQHF.